These T cell receptor beta chains were read from a single sample in a study of OX40 agonist ivuxolimab in advanced cancers. Assay used: immunoSEQ multiplex PCR; TCRdb lists only in-frame clones, some missing. The sample includes about 82,000 clones, 85% to 90% of them seen just once. The specimen comprised CD4+ or CD8+ T cells sorted from blood, sampled in a trial of the OX40 agonist ivuxolimab. These receptors all come from an adult with an advanced solid tumor such as melanoma, head and neck, liver or kidney cancer. CDR3s include the opening cysteine and the closing phenylalanine or tryptophan. A D gene is named only where the DNA matches it firmly. Some rows have no size entry. The others give once, few or many, or a class for an expanded clone.

v_call	j_call	clone_size	d_call	cdr3_aa	cdr3_nt
TRBV10-3	TRBJ2-3	.	.	CAIRAGTIADTQYF	TGTGCCATCAGGGCGGGGACCATCGCAGATACGCAGTATTTT
TRBV5-5	TRBJ1-1	.	TRBD1	CASSLLDRGTEAFF	TGTGCCAGCAGCTTGTTGGACAGGGGGACTGAAGCTTTCTTT
TRBV5-6	TRBJ2-7	.	.	CASSQTDYEQYF	TGTGCCAGCAGCCAGACTGACTACGAGCAGTACTTC
TRBV15	TRBJ2-3	.	.	CATSRELRGLGDTQYF	TGTGCCACCAGCAGGGAATTGCGGGGCCTTGGAGATACGCAGTATTTT
TRBV7-9	TRBJ1-5	.	.	CASSLGGGVAQPQHF	TGTGCCAGCAGCCTAGGGGGGGGAGTGGCCCAGCCCCAGCATTTT
TRBV29-1	TRBJ1-3	.	.	CSVVTGSGNTIYF	TGCAGCGTTGTTACGGGCTCTGGAAACACCATATATTTT
TRBV7-2	TRBJ2-7	.	TRBD2	CASSKRGSSYEQYF	TGTGCCAGCTCAAAGCGGGGAAGCTCCTACGAGCAGTACTTC
TRBV6-6	TRBJ1-1	.	.	CASSYGRVTEAFF	TGTGCCAGCAGTTACGGACGGGTTACTGAAGCTTTCTTT
TRBV5-1	TRBJ1-1	.	.	CASSLTGNTEAFF	TGCGCCAGCAGCTTAACAGGGAACACTGAAGCTTTCTTT
TRBV28	TRBJ2-1	.	TRBD2	CASSSGGSSYNEQFF	TGTGCCAGCAGCAGCGGGGGAAGCTCCTACAATGAGCAGTTCTTC
TRBV7-3	TRBJ1-3	.	.	CASSPTPGIGGGGSGNTIYF	TGTGCCAGCAGCCCGACTCCGGGAATCGGGGGAGGGGGGTCTGGAAACACCATATATTTT
TRBV27	TRBJ2-3	.	.	CASSIGTSTDTQYF	TGTGCCAGCAGTATCGGGACGAGCACAGATACGCAGTATTTT
TRBV6-5	TRBJ1-1	.	TRBD1	CASLTGDLEAFF	TGTGCCAGCTTAACAGGGGACCTTGAAGCTTTCTTT
TRBV6-1	TRBJ2-1	.	TRBD1	CASLDRSSYNEQFF	TGTGCCAGCCTGGACAGGAGCTCCTACAATGAGCAGTTCTTC
TRBV6-5	TRBJ2-7	.	TRBD1	CASSPTGGNYEQYF	TGTGCCAGCAGTCCCACAGGGGGCAACTACGAGCAGTACTTC
TRBV7-2	TRBJ2-1	once	.	CASSQGVQWQFF	TGTGCCAGCTCGCAGGGCGTACAATGGCAGTTCTTC
TRBV4-1	TRBJ2-1	.	TRBD2	CASSLGTSGSSSYNEQFF	TGCGCCAGCAGCCTGGGGACTAGCGGTTCTAGCTCCTACAATGAGCAGTTCTTC
TRBV11-3	TRBJ2-7	.	.	CASRSGQGNYEQYF	TGTGCCAGCAGGAGCGGGCAGGGGAACTACGAGCAGTACTTC
TRBV25-1	TRBJ2-7	.	.	CASRDGEQQYF	TGTGCCAGCCGGGACGGCGAGCAGCAGTACTTC
TRBV18	TRBJ2-2	.	.	CASSPMTDSGELFF	TGTGCCAGCTCACCAATGACGGATTCCGGGGAGCTGTTTTTT
TRBV30	TRBJ1-1	.	TRBD1	CALYAGTGFLNTEAFF	TGTGCCCTATATGCCGGGACAGGCTTCTTGAACACTGAAGCTTTCTTT
TRBV29-1	TRBJ1-1	.	TRBD1	CSADRGRTEAFF	TGCAGCGCGGACAGGGGGAGGACTGAAGCTTTCTTT
TRBV30	TRBJ2-5	.	.	CAWSYLLQETQYF	TGTGCCTGGAGTTACTTATTACAAGAGACCCAGTACTTC
TRBV7-3	TRBJ2-5	.	.	CASSLAREETQYF	TGTGCCAGCAGCTTAGCCAGGGAGGAGACCCAGTACTTC
TRBV5-4	TRBJ1-1	few	.	CASSLARGEAFF	TGTGCCAGCAGCTTGGCGAGGGGGGAAGCTTTCTTT
TRBV11-2	TRBJ1-1	few	TRBD1	CASSLLSTGQDGVGFF	TGTGCCAGCAGCCTTTTGAGTACGGGACAGGATGGGGTTGGTTTCTTT
TRBV6-6	TRBJ2-7	.	TRBD1	CASRYDRVGEQYF	TGTGCCAGCAGATACGACAGGGTGGGCGAGCAGTACTTC
TRBV2	TRBJ1-5	.	.	CASSVGSNQPQHF	TGTGCCAGCAGTGTGGGAAGCAATCAGCCCCAGCATTTT
TRBV19	TRBJ1-2	.	.	CASSINANYGYTF	TGTGCCAGTAGTATAAACGCCAACTATGGCTACACCTTC
TRBV20-1	TRBJ2-5	.	.	CSATRQETQYF	TGCAGTGCTACCCGTCAAGAGACCCAGTACTTC
TRBV7-9	TRBJ2-1	.	.	CASSSRLREEDEQFF	TGTGCCAGCAGCTCACGACTCAGGGAAGAGGATGAGCAGTTCTTC
TRBV18	TRBJ2-1	.	.	CASSPISLAVRGEQFF	TGTGCCAGCTCCCCTATCTCTCTAGCGGTAAGGGGGGAGCAGTTCTTC
TRBV30	TRBJ2-5	.	.	CAWSVGHQTGTQYF	TGTGCCTGGAGTGTGGGACACCAAACGGGGACCCAGTACTTC
TRBV7-9	TRBJ1-3	.	.	CASSRQAGGNTIYF	TGTGCCAGCAGCAGACAGGCCGGGGGAAACACCATATATTTT
TRBV7-8	TRBJ1-2	.	.	CASSPHRVALYGYTF	TGTGCCAGCAGCCCCCACAGGGTGGCCCTTTATGGCTACACCTTC
TRBV7-9	TRBJ2-7	few	.	CASSLAGGGLHGEQYF	TGTGCCAGCAGCTTAGCGGGAGGGGGACTCCACGGGGAGCAGTACTTC
TRBV6-6	TRBJ2-2	.	TRBD1	CASRGTGGYTGELFF	TGTGCCAGCAGGGGGACAGGGGGTTACACCGGGGAGCTGTTTTTT
TRBV6-5	TRBJ1-1	few	TRBD1	CASSRQGRAFF	TGTGCCAGCAGTCGACAGGGAAGGGCTTTCTTT
TRBV6-5	TRBJ2-1	once	.	CASSRPLHNEQFF	TGTGCCAGCAGTCGTCCCCTCCATAATGAGCAGTTCTTC
TRBV2	TRBJ2-1	.	.	CASSYRSSSYNEQFF	TGTGCCAGCAGTTACAGGTCAAGCTCCTACAATGAGCAGTTCTTC
TRBV27	TRBJ1-3	.	.	CASSLTGETIYF	TGTGCCAGCAGTTTAACCGGGGAAACCATATATTTT
TRBV7-2	TRBJ2-7	few	.	CASSYRASDGEQYF	TGTGCCAGCAGCTATCGGGCTTCCGATGGCGAGCAGTACTTC
TRBV5-1	TRBJ2-7	.	.	CASSLGMADLEQYF	TGCGCCAGCAGCTTGGGGATGGCGGATCTCGAGCAGTACTTC
TRBV30	TRBJ1-3	.	TRBD1	CAWTRQGGSVGNTIYF	TGTGCCTGGACCAGGCAGGGGGGCTCTGTGGGAAACACCATATATTTT
TRBV12-5	TRBJ2-7	once	.	CASGLGTDYEQYF	TGTGCTAGTGGTTTGGGGACAGACTACGAGCAGTACTTC
TRBV27	TRBJ2-3	few	.	CASSLVGQTGTDTQYF	TGTGCCAGCAGTTTAGTGGGCCAGACCGGCACAGATACGCAGTATTTT
TRBV7-9	TRBJ1-4	.	.	CASARGANEKLFF	TGTGCCAGCGCTCGGGGGGCTAATGAAAAACTGTTTTTT
TRBV4-1	TRBJ2-5	once	TRBD2	CASSPLGGGETQYF	TGCGCCAGCAGCCCCCTCGGGGGGGGTGAGACCCAGTACTTC
TRBV6-6	TRBJ1-1	once	TRBD1	CASTLGQGATEAFF	TGTGCCAGCACCCTGGGACAGGGGGCCACTGAAGCTTTCTTT
TRBV30	TRBJ2-7	.	TRBD1	CAYSRVAGQGLNEQYF	TGTGCCTACTCTCGGGTTGCGGGACAGGGGCTTAACGAGCAGTACTTC
TRBV7-7	TRBJ1-2	.	.	CASSQGPPTNYGYTF	TGTGCTAGCAGCCAGGGACCGCCCACTAACTATGGCTACACCTTC
TRBV5-1	TRBJ2-2	.	TRBD2	CASVSTSGTSGGARTGELFF	TGCGCCAGCGTGTCGACGTCCGGGACTAGCGGGGGGGCCCGGACCGGGGAGCTGTTTTTT
TRBV27	TRBJ2-7	.	TRBD1	CASRSIGTGSNEQYF	TGTGCCAGCAGGTCAATCGGGACAGGGTCAAACGAGCAGTACTTC